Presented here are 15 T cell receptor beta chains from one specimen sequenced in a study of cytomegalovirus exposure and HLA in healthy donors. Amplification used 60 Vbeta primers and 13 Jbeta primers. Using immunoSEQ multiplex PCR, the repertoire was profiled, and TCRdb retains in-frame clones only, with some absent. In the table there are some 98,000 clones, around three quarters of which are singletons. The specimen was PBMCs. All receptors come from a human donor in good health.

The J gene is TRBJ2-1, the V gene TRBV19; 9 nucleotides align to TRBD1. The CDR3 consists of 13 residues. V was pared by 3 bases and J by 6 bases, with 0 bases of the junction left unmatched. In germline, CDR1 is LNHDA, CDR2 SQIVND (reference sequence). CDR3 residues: CASSMDRGNEQFF. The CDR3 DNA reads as TGTGCCAGTAGTATGGACAGGGGCAATGAGCAGTTCTTC.

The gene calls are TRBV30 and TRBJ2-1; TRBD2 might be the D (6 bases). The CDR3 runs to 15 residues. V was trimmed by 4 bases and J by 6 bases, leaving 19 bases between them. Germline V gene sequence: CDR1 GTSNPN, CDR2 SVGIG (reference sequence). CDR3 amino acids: CAWKSDYSLINEQFF. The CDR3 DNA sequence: TGTGCCTGGAAATCGGACTACTCACTAATCAATGAGCAGTTCTTC.

This CDR3 reads CASSPLPQGGANTEAFF. CDR3 bases: TGTGCCAGCTCACCACTCCCCCAAGGGGGCGCGAACACTGAAGCTTTCTTT. The genes are TRBV18 and TRBJ1-1, with 7 bases matching TRBD1. There are 17 residues in the CDR3. V was clipped by 1 base and J by 1 base; unmatched bases: 9. Germline V CDR1 and CDR2: KGHSH, LQKENI.

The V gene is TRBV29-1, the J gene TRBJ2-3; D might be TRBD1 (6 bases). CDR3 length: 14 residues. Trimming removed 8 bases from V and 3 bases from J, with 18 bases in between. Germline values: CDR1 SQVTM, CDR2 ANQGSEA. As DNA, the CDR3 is TGCAGCCTAAGTGCTACAGGGATTACAGATACGCAGTATTTT. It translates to CSLSATGITDTQYF.

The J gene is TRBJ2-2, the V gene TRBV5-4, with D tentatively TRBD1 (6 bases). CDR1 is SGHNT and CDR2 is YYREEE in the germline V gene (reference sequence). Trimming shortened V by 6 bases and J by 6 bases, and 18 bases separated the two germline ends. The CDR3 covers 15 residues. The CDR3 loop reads CASNLGGLGSGELFF. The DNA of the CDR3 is TGTGCCAGCAACTTAGGGGGTCTAGGTTCCGGGGAGCTGTTTTTT.

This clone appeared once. CDR3 sequence: CASSARTSGGAREQFF. As DNA, the CDR3 is TGTGCCAGCAGCGCCAGGACTAGCGGGGGGGCTCGTGAGCAGTTCTTC. The gene calls are TRBV7-9 and TRBJ2-1, with TRBD2 identical over 15 bases. Germline V CDR1 and CDR2: SEHNR, FQNEAQ (reference sequence). The CDR3 totals 16 residues. J gave up 9 bases and V 5 bases, and 8 bases lay outside the gene matches.

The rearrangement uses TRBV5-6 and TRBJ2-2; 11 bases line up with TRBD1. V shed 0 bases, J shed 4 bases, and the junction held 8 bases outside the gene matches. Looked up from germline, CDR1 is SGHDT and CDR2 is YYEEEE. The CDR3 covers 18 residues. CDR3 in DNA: TGTGCCAGCAGCTTGGACGGACAGGGGGCGCGTGGCACCGGGGAGCTGTTTTTT. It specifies CASSLDGQGARGTGELFF.

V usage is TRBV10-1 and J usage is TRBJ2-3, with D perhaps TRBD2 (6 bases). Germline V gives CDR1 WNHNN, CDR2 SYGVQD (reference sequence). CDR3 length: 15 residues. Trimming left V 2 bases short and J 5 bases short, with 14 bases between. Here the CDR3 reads CASSEMETRKDTQYF. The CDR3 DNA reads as TGCGCCAGCAGTGAGATGGAGACTAGGAAAGATACGCAGTATTTT.

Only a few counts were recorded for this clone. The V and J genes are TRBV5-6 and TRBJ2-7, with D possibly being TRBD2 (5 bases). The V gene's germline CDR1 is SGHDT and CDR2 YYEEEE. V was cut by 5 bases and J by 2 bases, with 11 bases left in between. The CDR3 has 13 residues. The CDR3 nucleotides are TGTGCCAGCAGTCTACTAGGAACCTACGAGCAGTACTTC. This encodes CASSLLGTYEQYF.

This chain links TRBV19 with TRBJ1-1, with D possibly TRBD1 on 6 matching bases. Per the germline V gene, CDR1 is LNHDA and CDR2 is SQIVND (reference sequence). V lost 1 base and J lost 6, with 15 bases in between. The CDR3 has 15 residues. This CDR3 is CASSIAWGQASEAFF. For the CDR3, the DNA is TGTGCCAGTAGTATAGCATGGGGGCAGGCTTCTGAAGCTTTCTTT.

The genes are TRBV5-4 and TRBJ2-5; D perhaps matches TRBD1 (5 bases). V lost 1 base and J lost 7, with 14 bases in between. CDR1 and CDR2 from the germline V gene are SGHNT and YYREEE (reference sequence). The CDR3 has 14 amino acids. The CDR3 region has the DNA TGTGCCAGCAGCTTGTCGGGTTCTAGGGGGACCCAGTACTTC. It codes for CASSLSGSRGTQYF.

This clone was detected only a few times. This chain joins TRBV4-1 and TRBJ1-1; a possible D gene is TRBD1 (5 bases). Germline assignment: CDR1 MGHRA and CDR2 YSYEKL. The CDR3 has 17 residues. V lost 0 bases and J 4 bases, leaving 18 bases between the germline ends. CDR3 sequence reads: CASSQDGFGVGATEAFF. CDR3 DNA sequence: TGCGCCAGCAGCCAAGACGGGTTCGGTGTTGGGGCCACTGAAGCTTTCTTT.

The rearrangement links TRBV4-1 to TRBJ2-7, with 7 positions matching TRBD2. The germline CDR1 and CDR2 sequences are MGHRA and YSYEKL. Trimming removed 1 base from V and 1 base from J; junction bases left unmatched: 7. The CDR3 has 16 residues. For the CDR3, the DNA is TGCGCCAGCAGCCAAGGCCCAGCGGGGAGATCCTACGAGCAGTACTTC. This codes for CASSQGPAGRSYEQYF.

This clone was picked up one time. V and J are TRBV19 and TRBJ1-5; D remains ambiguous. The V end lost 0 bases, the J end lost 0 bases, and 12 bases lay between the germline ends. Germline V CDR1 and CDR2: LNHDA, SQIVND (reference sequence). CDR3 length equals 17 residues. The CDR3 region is CASSIDAAANSNQPQHF. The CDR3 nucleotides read TGTGCCAGTAGTATAGATGCAGCGGCCAATAGCAATCAGCCCCAGCATTTT.

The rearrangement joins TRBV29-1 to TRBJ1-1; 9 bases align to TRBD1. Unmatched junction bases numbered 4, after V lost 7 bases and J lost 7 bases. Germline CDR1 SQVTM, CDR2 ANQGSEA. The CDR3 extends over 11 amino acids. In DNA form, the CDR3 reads TGCAGCGCCACAGGGGGCAATGAAGCTTTCTTT. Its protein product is CSATGGNEAFF.